This T cell receptor beta chain was identified in a study of cytomegalovirus exposure and HLA in healthy donors. Healthy bone marrow donors formed the donor group. The study, taken as a whole, reports: Within the data, a cluster of highly shared sequence variants was likely a sequencing artifact. An analysis was carried out at a later point. It showed that HLA-associated TCR beta chains were more clonally expanded than equally common non-associated chains. According to a later analysis, donors in an Asian-associated ancestry cluster reportedly had fewer N-insertions than the roughly 720-donor mean.

Trimming left V 5 bases short and J 3 bases short, with 13 bases between. Germline V CDR1 and CDR2: SEHNR, FQNEAQ (reference sequence). The CDR3 is made up of 14 amino acids. Vbeta (60) and Jbeta (13) primers were used in the PCR. TCRdb's copy holds only in-frame clones and misses some; the assay was immunoSEQ multiplex PCR. The table shows some 180,000 clones, with 65% to 80% occurring only once. On this clone itself: The antigen is unknown.

The chain joins TRBV7-9 to TRBJ2-5; no firm D call. The clonotype was recovered from a woman aged 25 to 45 in good health and CMV-seropositive. Sequencing was carried out using PBMCs. CDR3 loop: CASSDRVAEETQYF. CDR3 in DNA: TGTGCCAGCAGCGACCGGGTTGCGGAAGAGACCCAGTACTTC. Looking up the rest from reference TRBV7-9 and TRBJ2-5 gives the full variable domain: DTGVSQNPRHKITKRGQNVTFRCDPISEHNRLYWYRQTLGQGPEFLTYFQNEAQLEKSRLLSDRFSAERPKGSFSTLEIQRTEQGDSAMYLCASSDRVAEETQYFGPGTRLLVL.